Presented here are 26 T cell receptor beta chains from one specimen sequenced in a study of blood T cells in healthy people across ages (dated by TCRdb to about 2015). The library relied on 5' RACE. The run used an Illumina HiSeq 2500. A second about 7 to 11 cycle PCR used a sample-barcoded 5' primer and a J-beta primer mix. TCRdb took the public reads, trimmed them with fastp at Q25, ran MiXCR for clone calling and kept in-frame beta chains. Rows are unified per CDR3 protein, each entry keeping the most common DNA and genes. The sample table shows about 670,000 distinct CDR3 sequences, and around 52% are seen once. In total, the top ten clones hold less than 15% of the sample. The sequenced sample consisted of blood. The receptor source for this set is an elderly woman in good health.

V is TRBV29-1 and J is TRBJ2-1; 9 positions agree with TRBD2. The V and J ends lost 7 bases and 8 bases, in that order; junction bases with no gene match: 18. This CDR3 is built from 16 residues. Germline CDR1 reads SQVTM; CDR2 reads ANQGSEA. CDR3 loop: CSANHPQRGAGDEQFF. DNA for the CDR3: TGCAGCGCTAACCACCCCCAGCGGGGGGCCGGGGATGAGCAGTTCTTC.

This sequence joins TRBV7-9 and TRBJ2-7; 7 nucleotides agree with TRBD2. This CDR3 region has 17 residues. Germline CDR1 SEHNR, CDR2 FQNEAQ (reference sequence). The junction had 11 bases not matched to a gene; V was cut back by 0 bases and J by 3 bases. CDR3 loop: CASSLARGGEGDYEQYF. Written as DNA, the CDR3 is TGTGCCAGCAGCTTAGCGAGGGGAGGGGAGGGAGACTACGAGCAGTACTTC.

Turning to this clonotype: This CDR3 fails to terminate in the conserved phenylalanine or tryptophan, so it likely reflects a read error. The DNA is left out, because the CDR3 cannot be placed on it with certainty; the CDR3 is given as TCRdb lists it. The chain links TRBV7-3 to TRBJ1-2; TRBD1 is the table's D call and was not checked against the DNA. Both ends counted, the CDR3 spans 13 residues. Germline V CDR1 and CDR2: SGHTA, FQGTGA. CDR3 protein: CASRTGSLSATPS.

The gene calls are TRBV28 and TRBJ2-1; TRBD1 matches 8 bases. The J call is uncertain, as TRBJ2-7 better fits the DNA end. The V gene's germline CDR1 is MDHEN and CDR2 SYDVKM. The CDR3 sequence is 13 residues long. This CDR3 is CASRAGQGYEQYF. In DNA form, the CDR3 reads TGTGCCAGCAGGGCCGGACAGGGCTACGAGCAGTACTTC.

The sample holds many counts of this clonotype. The chain joins TRBV6-1 to TRBJ2-3; D might be TRBD2 (6 bases). This CDR3 is built from 12 residues. The germline CDR1 and CDR2 sequences are MNHNS and SASEGT. Trimming stripped 7 bases from V and 2 bases from J, with 7 bases between. The CDR3 here is CASTGVTDTQYF. In DNA form, the CDR3 reads TGTGCCAGCACGGGGGTCACAGATACGCAGTATTTT.

This clonotype was counted ten times or more. The chain couples TRBV4-2 to TRBJ2-1, with D perhaps TRBD1 (6 bases). The CDR3 covers 14 residues. Germline V gene data show CDR1 as LGHNA and CDR2 as YNFKEQ. V was clipped by 1 base and J by 9 bases, with 13 bases between them. CDR3 in amino acids: CASSQAGQPTEQFF. For the CDR3, the DNA is TGTGCCAGCAGCCAAGCCGGACAGCCGACTGAGCAGTTCTTC.

With regard to this clonotype: A read error may produce the germline difference seen at one junction end. V usage is TRBV11-2 and J usage is TRBJ1-2; TRBD1 agrees at 12 bases. CDR3 length equals 16 residues. Germline V gene sequence: CDR1 SGHAT, CDR2 FQNNGV. The CDR3 region has the DNA TGTGCCAGCAGCCCAGGGACAGGGGGCACTTACTATGGCTATACCTTC. This codes for CASSPGTGGTYYGYTF.

This clonotype was picked up many times. The chain uses TRBV20-1 and TRBJ2-1; 7 nucleotides align to TRBD2. The germline V gene encodes CDR1 DFQATT and CDR2 SNEGSKA (reference sequence). The CDR3 sequence is 16 residues long. V lost 6 bases to trimming and J lost 8 bases; unmatched junction nucleotides: 19. Here the CDR3 DNA reads TGCAGTGCCCCCCCTGGCGGGACTACCTCTACCTATGAGCAGTTCTTC. Amino acid sequence: CSAPPGGTTSTYEQFF.

J is TRBJ2-3 and V is TRBV12-3 or TRBV12-4; tentatively, D is TRBD2 (7 bases). CDR3 length equals 16 residues. V gave up 4 bases and J gave up 6 bases, with 20 bases separating them. DNA of the CDR3: TGTGCCAGCAGTTCGCGGACTAGAGGGGGGGCGGATACGCAGTATTTT. Amino acids: CASSSRTRGGADTQYF.

V usage is TRBV7-2 and J usage is TRBJ1-1, with D possibly matching TRBD1 (5 bases). The V end lost 5 bases, the J end lost 0 bases, and 13 bases lay between the germline ends. This CDR3 contains 15 residues. Germline V gene sequence: CDR1 SGHTA, CDR2 FQGNSA. The CDR3 sequence is CASSPGHEMNTEAFF. CDR3 coding DNA: TGTGCCAGCAGCCCAGGACACGAGATGAACACTGAAGCTTTCTTT.

This rearrangement joins TRBV10-3 to TRBJ1-4, with a tentative D call TRBD1 (6 bases). CDR1 ENHRY and CDR2 SYGVKD come from the germline V gene. CDR3 length equals 14 residues. V lost 5 bases, J lost 7 bases, and 14 bases lay in between. The CDR3 nucleotides read TGTGCCATCAGTTCACAGGGAAACGGTGAAAAACTGTTTTTT. Translating it yields CAISSQGNGEKLFF.

The CDR3 bases are TGTGCCAGCAGCTTAGGCGGATTCCATTCACCCCTCCACTTT. Encoded protein: CASSLGGFHSPLHF. The rearrangement joins TRBV7-8 to TRBJ1-6, with D unresolved. The CDR3 spans 14 residues. The V end lost 1 base, the J end lost 8 bases, and 9 bases lay between the germline ends. Germline loops: CDR1 SGHVS, CDR2 FQNEAQ.

This clonotype came up many times. This chain uses TRBV5-6 with TRBJ2-4; possible D gene TRBD1, 6 bases. Trimming took 3 bases from V and 2 from J, leaving 9 bases between them. This CDR3 is 14 amino acids long. Germline loops: CDR1 SGHDT, CDR2 YYEEEE. For the CDR3, the DNA is TGTGCCAGCAGCTCCACAGGGTCCAAAAACATTCAGTACTTC. Translating it yields CASSSTGSKNIQYF.

This clonotype was recorded many times. This chain connects TRBV28 to TRBJ1-5, with 8 bases matching TRBD1. The V gene's germline CDR1 is MDHEN and CDR2 SYDVKM. CDR3 length: 15 amino acids. The ends lost 5 bases at V and 4 bases at J; junction bases unmatched: 7. This chain's CDR3 is CASSPGDRRNQPQHF. The CDR3 bases are TGTGCCAGCAGTCCCGGGGACAGGAGGAATCAGCCCCAGCATTTT. The full variable domain, with the rest looked up from reference TRBV28 and TRBJ1-5, is DVKVTQSSRYLVKRTGEKVFLECVQDMDHENMFWYRQDPGLGLRLIYFSYDVKMKEKGDIPEGYSVSREKKERFSLILESASTNQTSMYLCASSPGDRRNQPQHFGDGTRLSIL.

Concerning this clonotype: A much larger clone differs from this one at a single base, so this may be a read error. The V call is TRBV27, the J call TRBJ2-3, with 7 bases identical to TRBD2. CDR1 is MNHEY and CDR2 is SMNVEV in the germline V gene (reference sequence). This CDR3 comprises 16 residues. CDR3 residues: CAGSLGSGRTTDTQYF. The CDR3 DNA reads as TGTGCCGGCAGTTTGGGTAGCGGGCGGACCACAGATACGCAGTATTTT.

The chain uses TRBV9 and TRBJ2-5; TRBD1 aligns across 12 bases. With the DNA end fitting TRBJ2-7 better, the J assignment may be wrong. This CDR3 region has 15 residues. Germline CDR1 reads SGDLS; CDR2 reads YYNGEE. CDR3 protein: CASSPTGTGGSEQYF. CDR3 sequence (DNA): TGTGCCAGCAGCCCCACCGGGACAGGGGGCAGCGAGCAGTACTTC.

Details on this clonotype: A much larger clone is a single base away; this may be a read error. J is TRBJ2-3 and V is TRBV5-1; D is ambiguous. CDR1 is SGHRS and CDR2 is YFSETQ in the germline V gene. The CDR3 length is 14 residues. CDR3 DNA sequence: TGCACCAGCAGCCTGAGCTGGGTCGCAGATACGCAGTATTTT. It encodes CTSSLSWVADTQYF.

On this clonotype itself: Just one base apart from a much larger clone, this may be a read error. No conserved phenylalanine or tryptophan is present at the end of the CDR3, so a read error is the likely explanation. The V and J genes are TRBV5-1 and TRBJ2-7, with D hard to call. The CDR3 runs to 13 residues. Trimming removed 4 bases at V and 3 bases at J, with 11 bases between. Germline CDR1 and CDR2: SGHRS and YFSETQ. DNA for the CDR3: TGCGCCAGCAGCCCCGGTTCATTCTACGAGCAGTACATC. Its translation is CASSPGSFYEQYI.

Comment on this clonotype: This may arise from a read error, as a much more abundant clone is one base away. The J gene is TRBJ2-5, the V gene TRBV29-1; D might be TRBD2 (5 bases). This CDR3 spans 13 amino acids. Trimming stripped 5 bases from V and 2 bases from J, with 12 bases between. CDR1 and CDR2 from the germline V gene are SQVTM and ANQGSEA. The CDR3: CSVSIRRQETQYF. The CDR3 nucleotides read TGCAGCGTTTCTATCAGGAGGCAAGAGACCCAGTACTTC.

The chain has TRBV5-5 and TRBJ2-3; TRBD1 matches at 8 bases. Germline V gives CDR1 SGHKS, CDR2 YYEKEE (reference sequence). The CDR3 consists of 15 residues. Losses at the gene ends were 3 bases for V and 3 bases for J; bases not matched to a gene: 6. The chain's CDR3 is CASSYTGGWTDTQYF. The CDR3, as DNA: TGTGCCAGCAGCTACACAGGGGGTTGGACAGATACGCAGTATTTT.

The rearrangement joins TRBV6-2 or TRBV6-3 to TRBJ2-1; D ambiguous. The germline gives CDR1 MNHEY, CDR2 SVGEGT. CDR3 length: 13 amino acids. V dropped 2 bases and J dropped 6 bases, with 8 bases sitting between them. CDR3 sequence: CASSYGSANEQFF. The CDR3 DNA reads as TGTGCCAGCAGTTACGGAAGTGCCAATGAGCAGTTCTTC.

This clonotype occurred a few times. This may stem from a read error, because a much larger clone lies one nucleotide away. The J gene is TRBJ2-4, the V gene TRBV28, with D perhaps matching TRBD1 (5 bases). Germline assignment: CDR1 MDHEN and CDR2 SYDVKM. This CDR3 has 13 residues. For the CDR3, the DNA is TGTGCCGGCAGTTTACAGGATCGGGCCGTGCAGTACTTC. It encodes CAGSLQDRAVQYF.

The CDR3 loop reads CASSSLTSFSNTGELFF. The DNA for the CDR3 is TGTGCCAGCAGTTCCCTAACTAGCTTTTCGAACACCGGGGAGCTGTTTTTT. The chain is built from TRBV27 and TRBJ2-2; TRBD2 is a possible D gene (6 bases). With 4 bases removed from V and 0 bases from J, the gap between germline ends came to 15 bases. The CDR3 is 17 residues long. CDR1 is MNHEY, CDR2 SMNVEV, per germline (reference sequence).

This chain connects TRBV4-3 to TRBJ2-7; weak D call: TRBD1 (5 bases). The V gene lost 3 bases and the J gene lost 0 bases, with 9 bases spanning the gap. The CDR3 has 14 amino acids. Germline values: CDR1 LGHNA, CDR2 YSLEER. CDR3: CASSQKTASYEQYF. In DNA form, the CDR3 reads TGCGCCAGCAGCCAGAAGACAGCCTCCTACGAGCAGTACTTC.

The chain has TRBV20-1 and TRBJ2-1, with D possibly being TRBD2 (5 bases). V was pared by 3 bases and J by 4 bases, with 16 bases between. The length of the CDR3 is 15 residues. Germline lookup yields CDR1 DFQATT and CDR2 SNEGSKA (reference sequence). CDR3 nucleotide sequence: TGCAGTGCTAGGTCCGTGGGAGAAGGGTACAATGAGCAGTTCTTC. Amino acids: CSARSVGEGYNEQFF.

This rearrangement joins TRBV9 to TRBJ2-2; D call uncertain. The CDR3 extends over 15 amino acids. Trimming removed 6 bases at V and 0 bases at J, with 12 bases between. CDR1 and CDR2 (germline): SGDLS, YYNGEE. CDR3 DNA: TGTGCCAGCACAGGCCAGCCTACGAACACCGGGGAGCTGTTTTTT. It encodes CASTGQPTNTGELFF. The full variable domain, its missing parts supplied by reference TRBV9 and TRBJ2-2, is DSGVTQTPKHLITATGQRVTLRCSPRSGDLSVYWYQQSLDQGLQFLIQYYNGEERAKGNILERFSAQQFPDLHSELNLSSLELGDSALYFCASTGQPTNTGELFFGEGSRLTVL.